The entry below describes one T cell receptor (beta chain). The sample originates from a study of blood T cell repertoires in COVID-19. Method: immunoSEQ multiplex PCR; TCRdb's copy keeps in-frame clones and lacks some. Of over 150,000 clones listed, 80% to 90% were seen once; the top ten hold approximately 2%. The sequence came from a man aged 18 to 30 who had recovered from COVID-19. Sequenced sample: peripheral blood.

CDR3 DNA: TGTGCCAGCAGCCAGCGGCGGCTCGAGGGCTACACCTTC. This sequence encodes CASSQRRLEGYTF. The chain employs TRBV3-1 (or the pseudogene TRBV3-2) and TRBJ1-2; D is ambiguous. CDR3 length: 13 amino acids. The V gene's germline CDR1 is LGHDT and CDR2 YNNKEL (reference sequence). Trimming removed 3 bases at V and 8 bases at J, with 13 bases between.